This record covers a single T cell receptor (beta chain). Between the trimmed V and J ends, which lost 0 bases and 4 bases, there was a span of 9 bases. Germline V CDR1 and CDR2: MNHEY, SVGAGI. This CDR3 is built from 14 residues. The protocol was immunoSEQ multiplex PCR, while the TCRdb copy is restricted to in-frame clones and leaves out a portion. The repertoire holds some 99,000 clones, with roughly 83% as singletons. This sample is drawn from a study of OX40 agonist ivuxolimab in advanced cancers. V gene TRBV6-5 combines with J gene TRBJ1-2, with D hard to call. The receptor was derived from an adult with an advanced solid tumor such as melanoma, head and neck, liver or kidney cancer. Sequencing was performed on CD4+ or CD8+ T cells sorted from blood, taken in a trial of the OX40 agonist ivuxolimab. The CDR3 region is CASSYSPSAYGYTF. The CDR3 DNA reads TGTGCCAGCAGTTACTCCCCCTCTGCCTATGGCTACACCTTC.